Reported below is one T cell receptor (beta chain). The source of the sample is a study of blood T cell repertoires in COVID-19. Background on the study: Whether acute or convalescent, the COVID-19 samples came from the United States, Italy and Spain. T cells, B-cell-depleted T cells, or PBMCs provided the cDNA or gDNA that served as material.

In the authors' workflow: Using reference gene primer amplification, nucleated cell counts were estimated. Method: immunoSEQ multiplex PCR; TCRdb's copy keeps in-frame clones and lacks some. The V and J calls and clone size were taken over from that table, and D and trimming were inferred from the DNA. The table has approximately 280,000 clones, approximately 84% seen once; the top ten hold approximately 2%. The length of the CDR3 is 14 residues. V shed 4 bases and J shed 3 bases, with 16 bases lying between them. The V gene's germline CDR1 is GTSNPN and CDR2 SVGIG (reference sequence). This chain connects TRBV30 to TRBJ2-7; D is perhaps TRBD1 (6 bases). The sample comprised peripheral blood. The sequence came from a woman in her twenties or thirties who had recovered from COVID-19. DNA of the CDR3: TGTGCCTGGATTCGAGGGGGATCTAGCTACGAGCAGTACTTC. Amino acids: CAWIRGGSSYEQYF.